This is a list of T cell receptor beta chains from one sample in a study of siplizumab effects on memory and regulatory T cells. Sequenced by immunoSEQ multiplex PCR; TCRdb stores in-frame clones only, minus some. Altogether fewer than 100,000 clones are present, nearly 95% being singletons, with the ten largest covering less than 0.4%. Sequencing used non-Treg CD4+ T cells sorted from blood. The receptors shown here come from a human donor in good health. CDR3s include the opening cysteine and the closing phenylalanine or tryptophan. The D gene is left open where the match is weak.

D gene	CDR3 length	V gene	CDR3 protein
.	16	TRBV14	CASSRTIGSGANVLTF
.	15	TRBV10-3	CAISGDQRGSGGYTF
.	14	TRBV18	CASSPIDRRLEQFF
.	14	TRBV19	CASRQVHSNQPQHF
.	13	TRBV18	CASSPRELTEAFF
.	12	TRBV30	CAWSVSGYEQFF
TRBD1	16	TRBV19	CASSTTWTGVNEKLFF
TRBD2	13	TRBV2	CASRAGLANEQYF
.	15	TRBV5-6	CASSPRPGGANVLTF
.	14	TRBV7-2	CASSLVGGTGELFF
.	17	TRBV19	CASRRLTGSSGANVLTF
.	14	TRBV30	CAWTARNRNYGYTF
.	15	TRBV29-1	CSVDMGGAGNYGYTF
.	17	TRBV18	CASSPAVLKLSGNTIYF